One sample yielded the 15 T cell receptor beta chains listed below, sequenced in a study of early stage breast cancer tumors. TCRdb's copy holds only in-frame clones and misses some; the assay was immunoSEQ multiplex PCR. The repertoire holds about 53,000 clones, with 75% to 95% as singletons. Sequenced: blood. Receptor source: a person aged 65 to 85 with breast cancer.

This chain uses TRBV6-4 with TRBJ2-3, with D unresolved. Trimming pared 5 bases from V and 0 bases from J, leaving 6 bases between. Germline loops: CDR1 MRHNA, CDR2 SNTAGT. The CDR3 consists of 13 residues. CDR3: CASSSTSTDTQYF. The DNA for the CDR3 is TGTGCCAGCAGTTCTACTAGCACAGATACGCAGTATTTT.

The CDR3 protein is CASGLGTGGALYGYTF. DNA of the CDR3: TGTGCTAGTGGTTTGGGCACAGGGGGCGCCCTCTATGGCTACACCTTC. The V and J genes are TRBV12-5 and TRBJ1-2; 9 nucleotides agree with TRBD1. With V trimmed by 1 base and J by 4 bases, 7 bases remained unmatched. The CDR3 loop spans 16 amino acids. The germline CDR1 and CDR2 sequences are LGHNT and FRNRAP. The whole variable domain, remainder taken from reference TRBV12-5 and TRBJ1-2, is DARVTQTPRHKVTEMGQEVTMRCQPILGHNTVFWYRQTMMQGLELLAYFRNRAPLDDSGMPKDRFSAEMPDATLATLKIQPSEPRDSAVYFCASGLGTGGALYGYTFGSGTRLTVV.

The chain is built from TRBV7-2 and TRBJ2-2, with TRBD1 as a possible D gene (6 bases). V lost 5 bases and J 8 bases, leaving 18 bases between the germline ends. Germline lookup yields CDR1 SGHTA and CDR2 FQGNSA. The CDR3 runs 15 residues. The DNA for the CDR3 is TGTGCCAGCAGCACCCGGACGGGACATAGAGGGGAGCTGTTTTTT. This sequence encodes CASSTRTGHRGELFF. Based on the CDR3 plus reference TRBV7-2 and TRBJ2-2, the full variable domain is GAGVSQSPSNKVTEKGKDVELRCDPISGHTALYWYRQSLGQGLEFLIYFQGNSAPDKSGLPSDRFSAERTGGSVSTLTIQRTQQEDSAVYLCASSTRTGHRGELFFGEGSRLTVL.

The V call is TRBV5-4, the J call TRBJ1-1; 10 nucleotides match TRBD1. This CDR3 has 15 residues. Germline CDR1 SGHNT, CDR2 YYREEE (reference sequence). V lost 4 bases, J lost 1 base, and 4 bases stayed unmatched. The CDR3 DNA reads TGTGCCAGCAGCCCCCGGACAGGGGGGAACACTGAAGCTTTCTTT. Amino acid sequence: CASSPRTGGNTEAFF.

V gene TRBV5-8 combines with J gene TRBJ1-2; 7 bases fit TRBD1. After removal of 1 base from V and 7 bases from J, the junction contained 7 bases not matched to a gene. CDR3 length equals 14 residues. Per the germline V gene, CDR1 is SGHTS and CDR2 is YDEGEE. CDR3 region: CASSLQGEVFGYTF. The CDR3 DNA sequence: TGTGCCAGCAGCTTGCAGGGGGAGGTGTTTGGCTACACCTTC.

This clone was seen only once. CDR3 residues: CASAYYPAGTLYEQYF. The DNA of the CDR3 is TGTGCCAGCGCTTACTACCCAGCGGGAACTCTGTACGAGCAGTACTTC. The chain carries TRBV9 and TRBJ2-7; 7 bases align to TRBD2. CDR1 is SGDLS, CDR2 YYNGEE, per germline. J lost 4 bases, V lost 7 bases, and 17 bases had no gene match. CDR3 length: 16 residues. Using reference TRBV9 and TRBJ2-7 for the parts outside the CDR3, the full variable domain is DSGVTQTPKHLITATGQRVTLRCSPRSGDLSVYWYQQSLDQGLQFLIQYYNGEERAKGNILERFSAQQFPDLHSELNLSSLELGDSALYFCASAYYPAGTLYEQYFGPGTRLTVT.

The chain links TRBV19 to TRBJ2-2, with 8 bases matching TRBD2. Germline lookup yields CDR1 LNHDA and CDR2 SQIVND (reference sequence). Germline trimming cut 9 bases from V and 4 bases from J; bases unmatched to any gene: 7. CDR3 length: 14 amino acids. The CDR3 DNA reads TGTGCCAGCTCCGGGACTAGGGTCACCGGGGAGCTGTTTTTT. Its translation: CASSGTRVTGELFF.

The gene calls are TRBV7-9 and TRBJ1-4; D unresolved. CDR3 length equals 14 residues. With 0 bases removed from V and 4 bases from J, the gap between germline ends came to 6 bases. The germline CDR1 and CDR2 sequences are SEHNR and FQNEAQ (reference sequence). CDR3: CASSLAAGNEKLFF. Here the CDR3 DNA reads TGTGCCAGCAGCTTAGCGGCGGGTAATGAAAAACTGTTTTTT.

In nucleotides, the CDR3 is TGTGCCAGCAGCGTAGCCCCGCGGGGGCCAAGCACAGATACGCAGTATTTT. This gives the protein CASSVAPRGPSTDTQYF. This sequence joins TRBV9 and TRBJ2-3, with a tentative D call TRBD2 (7 bases). This CDR3 contains 17 residues. Trimming stripped 0 bases from V and 0 bases from J, with 14 bases between. The germline V gene encodes CDR1 SGDLS and CDR2 YYNGEE.

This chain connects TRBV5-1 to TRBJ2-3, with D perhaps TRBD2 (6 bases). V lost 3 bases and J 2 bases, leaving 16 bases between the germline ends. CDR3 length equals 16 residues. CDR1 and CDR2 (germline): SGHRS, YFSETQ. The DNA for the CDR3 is TGCGCCAGCAGCTCGGGAGTTAGCGGAATCACAGATACGCAGTATTTT. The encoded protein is CASSSGVSGITDTQYF.

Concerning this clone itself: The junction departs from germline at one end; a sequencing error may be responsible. The CDR3 DNA reads as TGTGCCAGCAGCTTCGGATCCCCGGGGACTAGCGCCTATGAGCAGTACTTC. It translates to CASSFGSPGTSAYEQYF. This sequence joins TRBV7-2 and TRBJ2-7, with 10 bases that match TRBD2. The CDR3 extends over 17 amino acids. Germline V gene lookup returns CDR1 SGHTA and CDR2 FQGNSA.

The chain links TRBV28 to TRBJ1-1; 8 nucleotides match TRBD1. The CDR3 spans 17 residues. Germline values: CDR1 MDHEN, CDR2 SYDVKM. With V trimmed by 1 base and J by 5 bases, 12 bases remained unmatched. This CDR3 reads CASSLLQAGGGGTEAFF. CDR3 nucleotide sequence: TGTGCCAGCAGTTTATTGCAAGCAGGGGGCGGAGGAACTGAAGCTTTCTTT.

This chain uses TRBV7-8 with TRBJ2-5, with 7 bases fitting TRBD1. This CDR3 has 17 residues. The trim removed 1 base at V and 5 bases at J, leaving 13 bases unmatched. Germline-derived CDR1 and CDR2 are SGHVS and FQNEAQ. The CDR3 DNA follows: TGTGCCAGCAGCTTAGTCATGCCAGGGGGTTTAGGGGAGACCCAGTACTTC. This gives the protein CASSLVMPGGLGETQYF.

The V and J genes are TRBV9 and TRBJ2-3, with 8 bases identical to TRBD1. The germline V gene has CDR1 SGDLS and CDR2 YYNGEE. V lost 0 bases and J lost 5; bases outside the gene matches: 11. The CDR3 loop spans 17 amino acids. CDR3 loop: CASSVGSMQGARDTQYF. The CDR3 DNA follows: TGTGCCAGCAGCGTAGGTAGCATGCAGGGGGCGCGAGATACGCAGTATTTT. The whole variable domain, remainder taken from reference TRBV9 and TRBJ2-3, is DSGVTQTPKHLITATGQRVTLRCSPRSGDLSVYWYQQSLDQGLQFLIQYYNGEERAKGNILERFSAQQFPDLHSELNLSSLELGDSALYFCASSVGSMQGARDTQYFGPGTRLTVL.

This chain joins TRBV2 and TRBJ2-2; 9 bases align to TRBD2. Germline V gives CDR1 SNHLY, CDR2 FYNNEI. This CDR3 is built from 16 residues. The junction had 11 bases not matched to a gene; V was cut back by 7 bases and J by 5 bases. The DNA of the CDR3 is TGTGCCAGCAAGGAAGCGGGAGGACGGATAACCGGGGAGCTGTTTTTT. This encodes CASKEAGGRITGELFF.